Presented here are 6 T cell receptor beta chains from one specimen sequenced in a study of technical replicates of blood from a few donors. Produced via immunoSEQ multiplex PCR; TCRdb's table is partial and in-frame only. This sample has around 100,000 clones, with 85% to 95% found just once. Sequencing was done on a sample of T cells isolated from PBMCs. The receptors derive from a human donor in good health.

This sequence joins TRBV11-3 and TRBJ1-5; TRBD1 matches at 7 bases. Germline V CDR1 and CDR2: SGHNT, YENEEA. Losses at the gene ends were 8 bases for V and 4 bases for J; bases not matched to a gene: 11. The CDR3 contains 15 residues. This CDR3 reads CASGQGDSKNQPQHF. In nucleotides, the CDR3 is TGTGCCAGCGGCCAAGGGGACAGCAAGAATCAGCCCCAGCATTTT.

The J gene is TRBJ2-2, the V gene TRBV4-3; possibly TRBD1 for D (6 bases). From germline, CDR1 is LGHNA and CDR2 YSLEER. The V and J ends lost 6 bases and 2 bases respectively, with 13 bases between them. The CDR3 sequence is 15 residues long. This CDR3 reads CASRFDRTNTGELFF. The CDR3 DNA reads as TGCGCCAGCAGGTTCGACAGGACCAACACCGGGGAGCTGTTTTTT.

Here the CDR3 DNA reads TGTGCCAGCAGCGTCAGCAATCAGCCCCAGCATTTT. Translation gives CASSVSNQPQHF. The J gene is TRBJ1-5, the V gene TRBV2, with D hard to call. Trimming shortened V by 6 bases and J by 1 base, and 4 bases separated the two germline ends. The CDR3 length is 12 residues. Germline CDR1 reads SNHLY; CDR2 reads FYNNEI.

V and J are TRBV4-1 and TRBJ1-5; TRBD1 agrees at 8 bases. V shed 1 base and J 4 bases; nucleotides not matched to a gene: 3. CDR1 MGHRA and CDR2 YSYEKL come from the germline V gene. The CDR3 totals 15 residues. This CDR3 reads CASSQGDRPNQPQHF. The CDR3 DNA reads TGCGCCAGCAGCCAAGGGGACAGGCCTAATCAGCCCCAGCATTTT.

V is TRBV28 and J is TRBJ1-3, with D perhaps TRBD1 (5 bases). Germline assignment: CDR1 MDHEN and CDR2 SYDVKM. CDR3 length equals 16 residues. V dropped 2 bases and J dropped 0 bases, with 11 bases sitting between them. CDR3 protein: CASSLQGIYSGNTIYF. The CDR3 DNA follows: TGTGCCAGCAGTTTACAGGGAATATACTCTGGAAACACCATATATTTT. The variable domain in full, completed from reference TRBV28 and TRBJ1-3, reads DVKVTQSSRYLVKRTGEKVFLECVQDMDHENMFWYRQDPGLGLRLIYFSYDVKMKEKGDIPEGYSVSREKKERFSLILESASTNQTSMYLCASSLQGIYSGNTIYFGEGSWLTVV.

The rearrangement uses TRBV5-6 and TRBJ1-1; D gene unclear. There are 15 residues in the CDR3. Per the germline V gene, CDR1 is SGHDT and CDR2 is YYEEEE. Trimming took off 1 base at V and 2 bases at J, with 12 bases between the two ends. The CDR3 DNA reads as TGTGCCAGCAGCTTGAAGTGGGCAGGAAACACTGAAGCTTTCTTT. Translating it yields CASSLKWAGNTEAFF.